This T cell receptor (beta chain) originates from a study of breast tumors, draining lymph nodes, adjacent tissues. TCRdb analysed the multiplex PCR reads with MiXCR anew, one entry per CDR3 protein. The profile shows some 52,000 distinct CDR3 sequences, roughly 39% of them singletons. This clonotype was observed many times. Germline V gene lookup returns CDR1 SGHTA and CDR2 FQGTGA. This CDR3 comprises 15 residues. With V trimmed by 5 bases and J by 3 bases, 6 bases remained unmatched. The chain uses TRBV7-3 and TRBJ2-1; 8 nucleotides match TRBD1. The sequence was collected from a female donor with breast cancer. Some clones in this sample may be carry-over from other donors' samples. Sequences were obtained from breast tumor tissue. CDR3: CASSPGQGGYNEQFF. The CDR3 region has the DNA TGTGCCAGCAGCCCCGGACAGGGCGGCTACAATGAGCAGTTCTTC.